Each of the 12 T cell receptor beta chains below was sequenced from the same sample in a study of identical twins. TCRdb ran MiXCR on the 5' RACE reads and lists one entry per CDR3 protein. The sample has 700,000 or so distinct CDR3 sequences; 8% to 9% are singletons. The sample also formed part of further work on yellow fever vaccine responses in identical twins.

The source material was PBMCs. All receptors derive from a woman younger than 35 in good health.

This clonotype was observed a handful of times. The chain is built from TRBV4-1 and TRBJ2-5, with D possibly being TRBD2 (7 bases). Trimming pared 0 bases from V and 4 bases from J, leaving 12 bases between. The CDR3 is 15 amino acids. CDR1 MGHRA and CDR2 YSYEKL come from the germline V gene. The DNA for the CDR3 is TGCGCCAGCAGCCAAGAGCAGGGGAGGGGAGAGACCCAGTACTTC. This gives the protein CASSQEQGRGETQYF.

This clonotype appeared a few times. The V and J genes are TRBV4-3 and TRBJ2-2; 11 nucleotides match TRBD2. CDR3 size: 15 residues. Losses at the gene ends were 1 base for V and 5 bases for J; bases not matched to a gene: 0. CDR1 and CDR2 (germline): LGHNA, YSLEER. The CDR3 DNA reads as TGCGCCAGCAGCCAAGGGACTAGCGGGACCGGGGAGCTGTTTTTT. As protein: CASSQGTSGTGELFF.

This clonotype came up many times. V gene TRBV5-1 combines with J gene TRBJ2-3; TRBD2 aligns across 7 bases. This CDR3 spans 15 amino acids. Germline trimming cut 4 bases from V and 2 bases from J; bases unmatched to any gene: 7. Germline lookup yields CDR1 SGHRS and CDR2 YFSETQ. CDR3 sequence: CASSLRSGTTDTQYF. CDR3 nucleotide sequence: TGCGCCAGCAGCCTCCGGAGCGGGACCACAGATACGCAGTATTTT.

The CDR3 DNA is TGTGCCAGCAGCATACTCCACCGGACAGGGGGTAATGAGCAGTTCTTC. Translating it yields CASSILHRTGGNEQFF. The chain couples TRBV21-1 to TRBJ2-1; the table's D call TRBD1 went unverified against the DNA. TRBV21-1 is an annotated pseudogene. The CDR3 runs to 16 residues.

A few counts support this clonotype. As DNA, the CDR3 is TGTGCCGGAGGGACAGGGGGCACCGGGGAGCTGTTTTTT. Its translation is CAGGTGGTGELFF. The chain employs TRBV7-9 and TRBJ2-2; 11 bases map to TRBD1. From germline, CDR1 is SEHNR and CDR2 FQNEAQ (reference sequence). V trimming: 11 bases; J trimming: 4 bases; junction bases outside the gene matches: 3. The CDR3 runs 13 residues.

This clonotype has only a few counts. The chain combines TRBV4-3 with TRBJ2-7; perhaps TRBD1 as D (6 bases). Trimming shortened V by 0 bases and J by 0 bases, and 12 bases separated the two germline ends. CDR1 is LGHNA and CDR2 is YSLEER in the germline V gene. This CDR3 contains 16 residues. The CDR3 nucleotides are TGCGCCAGCAGCCAAGATCAGGGGTTTGCCTCCTACGAGCAGTACTTC. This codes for CASSQDQGFASYEQYF.

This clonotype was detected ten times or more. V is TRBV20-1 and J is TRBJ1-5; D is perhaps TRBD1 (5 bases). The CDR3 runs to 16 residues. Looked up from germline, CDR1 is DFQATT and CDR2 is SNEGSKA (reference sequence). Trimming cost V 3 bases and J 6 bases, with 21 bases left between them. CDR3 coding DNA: TGCAGTGCTAGTAATGTCCTGGGGGGAGTGCTTCAGCCCCAGCATTTT. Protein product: CSASNVLGGVLQPQHF.

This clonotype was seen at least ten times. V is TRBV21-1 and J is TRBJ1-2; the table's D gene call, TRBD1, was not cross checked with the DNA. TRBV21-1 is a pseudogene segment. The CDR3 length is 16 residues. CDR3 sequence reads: CASSNRGKTARYGYTF. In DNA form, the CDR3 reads TGTGCCAGCAGCAACCGGGGAAAGACAGCTCGCTATGGCTACACCTTC.

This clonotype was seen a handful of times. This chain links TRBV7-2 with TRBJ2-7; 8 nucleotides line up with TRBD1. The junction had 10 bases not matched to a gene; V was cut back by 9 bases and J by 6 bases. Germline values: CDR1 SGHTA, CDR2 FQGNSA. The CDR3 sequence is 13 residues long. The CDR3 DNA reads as TGTGCCAGTAGACAGGGGATATTGGGCGAGCAGTACTTC. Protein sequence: CASRQGILGEQYF.

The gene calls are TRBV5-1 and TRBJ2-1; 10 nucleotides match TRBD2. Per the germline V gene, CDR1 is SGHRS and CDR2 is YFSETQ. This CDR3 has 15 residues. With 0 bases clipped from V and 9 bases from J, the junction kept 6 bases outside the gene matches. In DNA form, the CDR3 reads TGCGCCAGCAGCTTGGTGCAAGCGGGGGGGCGTGAGCAGTTCTTC. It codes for CASSLVQAGGREQFF.

The CDR3 DNA sequence: TGTGCCAGCAGCGTACGAGATATCGGACCTAACTACGAGCAGTACTTC. Amino acids: CASSVRDIGPNYEQYF. The chain has TRBV9 and TRBJ2-7; D remains unclear. V was shortened by 1 base and J by 3 bases, with 17 bases between the two germline ends. CDR1 SGDLS and CDR2 YYNGEE come from the germline V gene. The CDR3 is 16 amino acids.

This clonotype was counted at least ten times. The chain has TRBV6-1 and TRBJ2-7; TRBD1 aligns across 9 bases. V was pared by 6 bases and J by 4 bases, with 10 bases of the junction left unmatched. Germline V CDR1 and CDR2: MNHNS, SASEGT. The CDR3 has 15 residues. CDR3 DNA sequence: TGTGCCAGCAGCATGAAGGACAGGGGTGTATACGAGCAGTACTTC. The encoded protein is CASSMKDRGVYEQYF.